Below are 12 T cell receptor beta chains sequenced from a single sample in a study of glioma-infiltrating T cells after dendritic cell vaccination. The time point was: after dendritic cell vaccination, including at tumor progression/relapse. The protocol was immunoSEQ multiplex PCR, while the TCRdb copy is restricted to in-frame clones and leaves out a portion. This sample has 75,000 to 85,000 clones, with around 90% found just once. The sequences come from blood, collected after dendritic cell vaccination. Every receptor here comes from a human donor with glioblastoma.

The V call is TRBV7-2, the J call TRBJ1-5, with D perhaps matching TRBD1 (6 bases). This CDR3 is 15 amino acids long. Trimming left V 5 bases short and J 3 bases short, with 14 bases between. Germline V gene sequence: CDR1 SGHTA, CDR2 FQGNSA. The CDR3 is CASSQGIRHNQPQHF. The CDR3 DNA follows: TGTGCCAGCAGCCAGGGGATAAGACACAATCAGCCCCAGCATTTT.

The chain couples TRBV12-5 to TRBJ1-1; possible D gene TRBD1, 6 bases. V lost 7 bases, J lost 5 bases, and 20 bases lay in between. The CDR3 loop spans 15 amino acids. Germline V CDR1 and CDR2: LGHNT, FRNRAP. CDR3 in DNA: TGTGCTAGTGCCTTCGAGGGGGGGGGTCGGACTGAAGCTTTCTTT. Protein: CASAFEGGGRTEAFF.

In its sample, this clone was seen once. J is TRBJ1-3 and V is TRBV5-6; TRBD1 is a possible D gene (5 bases). V lost 1 base to trimming and J lost 1 base, with 6 bases between them. The CDR3 is 14 residues long. CDR1 is SGHDT, CDR2 YYEEEE, per germline. The DNA for the CDR3 is TGTGCCAGCAGCTTGAGACAGTCTGGAAACACCATATATTTT. It codes for CASSLRQSGNTIYF.

This sequence joins TRBV6-6 and TRBJ2-5; D possibly corresponds to TRBD1 (7 bases). CDR3 length equals 16 residues. CDR1 is MNHNY and CDR2 is SVGAGI in the germline V gene (reference sequence). Trimming took 5 bases from V and 5 from J, leaving 21 bases between them. The CDR3 nucleotides read TGTGCCAGCAGTCCCCGGAGCAGGGGGGCGGGGGAGACCCAGTACTTC. It translates to CASSPRSRGAGETQYF.

The chain couples TRBV11-2 to TRBJ2-3; the match to TRBD2 covers 12 bases. The germline CDR1 and CDR2 sequences are SGHAT and FQNNGV. With 7 bases clipped from V and 1 base from J, the junction kept 9 bases outside the gene matches. CDR3 length: 17 amino acids. CDR3 protein: CASTRLAGAMGTDTQYF. Written as DNA, the CDR3 is TGTGCCAGCACCCGACTAGCGGGAGCAATGGGCACAGATACGCAGTATTTT.

The chain recombines TRBV19 with TRBJ1-5; a weak D match, TRBD1 (6 bases). V shed 1 base and J shed 4 bases, with 11 bases lying between them. Germline CDR1 and CDR2: LNHDA and SQIVND (reference sequence). The CDR3 is made up of 15 amino acids. The CDR3 nucleotides are TGTGCCAGTAGTATAGTACGGACAGAAAATCAGCCCCAGCATTTT. It specifies CASSIVRTENQPQHF.

The chain has TRBV6-1 and TRBJ1-3; D remains ambiguous. This CDR3 has 14 residues. V dropped 2 bases and J dropped 5 bases, with 10 bases sitting between them. Germline V gives CDR1 MNHNS, CDR2 SASEGT. Here the CDR3 DNA reads TGTGCCAGCAGTGAACTGGCAGGAAGAAACACCATATATTTT. Its translation is CASSELAGRNTIYF.

This clone was counted only a few times. This chain links TRBV5-1 with TRBJ2-7, with TRBD2 matching 9 bases. The V segment lost 1 base and the J segment 4 bases; nucleotides outside the gene matches: 6. Germline CDR1 SGHRS, CDR2 YFSETQ. The CDR3 has 15 residues. CDR3 bases: TGCGCCAGCAGCTTGAATAGCGGGAGTGCTTACGAGCAGTACTTC. This encodes CASSLNSGSAYEQYF.

J is TRBJ1-4 and V is TRBV10-3; no firm D call. V was cut by 6 bases and J by 13 bases, with 24 bases left in between. This CDR3 has 15 residues. Germline CDR1 reads ENHRY; CDR2 reads SYGVKD. The CDR3 is CAISQFAAGNDALFF. The CDR3, as DNA: TGTGCCATCAGCCAATTTGCGGCGGGGAATGACGCACTGTTTTTT.

This clone occurred a few times. The chain has TRBV29-1 and TRBJ2-1; 10 nucleotides agree with TRBD2. This CDR3 contains 15 residues. The ends lost 6 bases at V and 3 bases at J; junction bases unmatched: 8. Germline V gene data show CDR1 as SQVTM and CDR2 as ANQGSEA. The CDR3 sequence is CSVGRGTSDYNEQFF. The CDR3 DNA follows: TGCAGCGTCGGCCGGGGGACTAGCGACTACAATGAGCAGTTCTTC.

The chain employs TRBV20-1 and TRBJ2-1; 8 nucleotides line up with TRBD1. The V segment lost 4 bases and the J segment 10 bases; nucleotides outside the gene matches: 3. The germline CDR1 and CDR2 sequences are DFQATT and SNEGSKA (reference sequence). The length of the CDR3 is 11 residues. The CDR3 bases are TGCAGTGCTACTCACAGGGGGGAGCAGTTCTTC. Translation gives CSATHRGEQFF.

The V gene is TRBV6-1, the J gene TRBJ2-7; 11 bases fit TRBD1. The CDR3 extends over 14 amino acids. Trimming removed 7 bases from V and 6 bases from J; junction bases left unmatched: 8. Germline V gene sequence: CDR1 MNHNS, CDR2 SASEGT. The CDR3 sequence: CASTPTGTGGEQYF. CDR3 coding DNA: TGTGCCAGCACCCCGACCGGGACAGGGGGCGAGCAGTACTTC.